Each of the 28 T cell receptor beta chains below was sequenced from the same sample in a study of cytomegalovirus exposure and HLA in healthy donors. PCR employed 60 Vbeta and 13 Jbeta primers. Sequencing was performed with immunoSEQ multiplex PCR; in TCRdb, only in-frame clones are kept and a portion is missing. The table records under 130,000 clones, more than 65% of them present only once. Sequencing was carried out using PBMCs. The origin of the receptors is a young man in good health and CMV-seronegative.

This clone was picked up one time. The rearrangement uses TRBV14 and TRBJ1-2; tentative D call: TRBD1 (6 bases). Germline V gene sequence: CDR1 SGHDN, CDR2 FVKESK. The CDR3 loop spans 16 amino acids. The V and J ends lost 0 bases and 1 base respectively, with 12 bases between them. This CDR3 is CASSQDARGGNYGYTF. DNA of the CDR3: TGTGCCAGCAGCCAAGACGCCAGGGGTGGTAACTATGGCTACACCTTC.

The chain carries TRBV2 and TRBJ2-7, with D unresolved. The CDR3 consists of 15 residues. Germline lookup yields CDR1 SNHLY and CDR2 FYNNEI. The ends were cut back, 1 base at V and 3 bases at J, with 13 bases in the middle. In DNA, the CDR3 is TGTGCCAGCAGTGAAGATTATGAACCAGGCTACGAGCAGTACTTC. As protein: CASSEDYEPGYEQYF.

V gene TRBV19 combines with J gene TRBJ1-2; 10 nucleotides match TRBD1. J lost 6 bases, V lost 2 bases, and 9 bases had no gene match. Germline V lookup: CDR1 LNHDA, CDR2 SQIVND (reference sequence). The CDR3 runs 16 residues. This chain's CDR3 is CASSITRQGAQNGYTF. The CDR3, as DNA: TGTGCCAGTAGTATAACCCGACAGGGGGCGCAAAATGGCTACACCTTC.

This clone was detected a few times. The rearrangement links TRBV19 to TRBJ2-3; D not resolved. This CDR3 is built from 11 residues. Germline V gene lookup returns CDR1 LNHDA and CDR2 SQIVND (reference sequence). V gave up 3 bases and J gave up 8 bases, with 6 bases separating them. CDR3 in DNA: TGTGCCAGTAGTATGGAGATTACGCAGTATTTT. Its translation: CASSMEITQYF. The complete variable domain, with remaining parts taken from reference TRBV19 and TRBJ2-3, reads DGGITQSPKYLFRKEGQNVTLSCEQNLNHDAMYWYRQDPGQGLRLIYYSQIVNDFQKGDIAEGYSVSREKKESFPLTVTSAQKNPTAFYLCASSMEITQYFGPGTRLTVL.

V gene TRBV30 combines with J gene TRBJ1-4, with 9 nucleotides matching TRBD1. Germline V CDR1 and CDR2: GTSNPN, SVGIG (reference sequence). The CDR3 length is 15 residues. The ends lost 3 bases at V and 7 bases at J; junction bases unmatched: 9. The CDR3 coding sequence is TGTGCCTGGAGCCAAACAGGGGGCAGACGTGAAAAACTGTTTTTT. Encoded protein: CAWSQTGGRREKLFF.

The V and J genes are TRBV29-1 and TRBJ2-3; D possibly corresponds to TRBD1 (5 bases). Germline V gives CDR1 SQVTM, CDR2 ANQGSEA. The CDR3 extends over 15 amino acids. The V end lost 0 bases, the J end lost 2 bases, and 12 bases lay between the germline ends. The CDR3 region is CSVEESRAITDTQYF. The CDR3 coding sequence is TGCAGCGTTGAAGAATCCAGGGCGATCACAGATACGCAGTATTTT.

The chain couples TRBV18 to TRBJ2-3, with a possible D match to TRBD2 (5 bases). Germline loops: CDR1 KGHSH, CDR2 LQKENI. V was clipped by 6 bases and J by 0 bases, with 7 bases between them. The CDR3 spans 13 residues. CDR3 sequence: CASSLASTDTQYF. As DNA, the CDR3 is TGTGCCAGCTCGCTAGCTAGCACAGATACGCAGTATTTT.

This clone was observed a handful of times. The chain is built from TRBV2 and TRBJ1-5; 10 bases map to TRBD1. J was trimmed by 1 base and V by 5 bases; bases with no gene match: 2. Looked up from germline, CDR1 is SNHLY and CDR2 is FYNNEI. The CDR3 extends over 15 amino acids. In DNA, the CDR3 is TGTGCCAGCAGTTGGGACAGGGGAAGCAATCAGCCCCAGCATTTT. It specifies CASSWDRGSNQPQHF.

In its sample, this clone was seen a few times. The chain uses TRBV6-6 and TRBJ2-1; TRBD2 agrees at 13 bases. CDR1 is MNHNY and CDR2 is SVGAGI in the germline V gene (reference sequence). The CDR3 runs 14 residues. Germline trimming cut 7 bases from V and 9 bases from J; bases unmatched to any gene: 6. CDR3 region: CASIPGTSGAEQFF. The CDR3 nucleotides read TGTGCCAGCATCCCAGGGACTAGCGGGGCTGAGCAGTTCTTC.

The V gene is TRBV5-6, the J gene TRBJ2-5; 9 nucleotides align to TRBD2. Losses at the gene ends were 6 bases for V and 4 bases for J; bases not matched to a gene: 7. The CDR3 has 14 amino acids. Germline V gene lookup returns CDR1 SGHDT and CDR2 YYEEEE. CDR3 nucleotide sequence: TGTGCCAGCATCTCTCGGACTAGCGTAGAGACCCAGTACTTC. This sequence encodes CASISRTSVETQYF.

This clone occurred a few times. The CDR3: CASSTRQGVGTGELFF. CDR3 DNA sequence: TGTGCCAGCAGTACACGACAGGGGGTAGGCACCGGGGAGCTGTTTTTT. The rearrangement uses TRBV28 and TRBJ2-2, with 9 bases aligning to TRBD1. Unmatched junction bases numbered 8, after V lost 5 bases and J lost 4 bases. CDR1 MDHEN and CDR2 SYDVKM come from the germline V gene. The CDR3 length is 16 residues.

The chain combines TRBV10-1 with TRBJ2-7, with 8 bases fitting TRBD1. The V gene end was trimmed by 4 bases and the J gene end by 0 bases; junction bases not matched to a gene: 2. This CDR3 has 14 residues. Germline values: CDR1 WNHNN, CDR2 SYGVQD (reference sequence). The chain's CDR3 is CASSGDRRSYEQYF. CDR3 DNA sequence: TGCGCCAGCAGTGGGGACAGGCGCTCCTACGAGCAGTACTTC.

The chain recombines TRBV7-2 with TRBJ2-1; the D gene is possibly TRBD2 (5 bases). CDR3 length: 15 amino acids. Looked up from germline, CDR1 is SGHTA and CDR2 is FQGNSA. The V gene lost 0 bases and the J gene lost 5 bases, with 11 bases spanning the gap. This CDR3 is CASSLAGGRNNEQFF. The CDR3 nucleotides are TGTGCCAGCAGCTTAGCTGGCGGGCGTAACAATGAGCAGTTCTTC.

This clone was seen just once. The chain combines TRBV9 with TRBJ1-2; TRBD1 aligns across 7 bases. Germline trimming cut 4 bases from V and 6 bases from J; bases unmatched to any gene: 6. Germline loops: CDR1 SGDLS, CDR2 YYNGEE. This CDR3 is 13 amino acids long. The chain's CDR3 is CASSPTGRDGYTF. In DNA, the CDR3 is TGTGCCAGCAGCCCGACAGGGCGGGATGGCTACACCTTC.

The rearrangement links TRBV15 to TRBJ2-7, with 9 bases that match TRBD2. This CDR3 contains 14 residues. Germline values: CDR1 LNHNV, CDR2 YYDKDF (reference sequence). V shed 6 bases, J shed 0 bases, and the junction held 3 bases outside the gene matches. The CDR3 nucleotides are TGTGCCACCAGAATTAGCGGGGGCTCCTACGAGCAGTACTTC. It translates to CATRISGGSYEQYF. The whole variable domain, filled in from reference TRBV15 and TRBJ2-7, reads DAMVIQNPRYQVTQFGKPVTLSCSQTLNHNVMYWYQQKSSQAPKLLFHYYDKDFNNEADTPDNFQSRRPNTSFCFLDIRSPGLGDTAMYLCATRISGGSYEQYFGPGTRLTVT.

The V and J genes are TRBV11-3 and TRBJ2-3, with D maybe TRBD1 (5 bases). The CDR3 loop spans 15 amino acids. Trimming took off 2 bases at V and 1 base at J, with 10 bases between the two ends. CDR1 is SGHNT, CDR2 YENEEA, per germline. The CDR3 loop reads CASSLPGLGTDTQYF. The CDR3 DNA sequence: TGTGCCAGCAGCTTACCAGGGTTAGGCACAGATACGCAGTATTTT.

The chain recombines TRBV29-1 with TRBJ2-3, with 9 bases matching TRBD2. This CDR3 spans 15 amino acids. Germline V gene data show CDR1 as SQVTM and CDR2 as ANQGSEA. The junction had 11 bases not matched to a gene; V was cut back by 8 bases and J by 2 bases. The CDR3 protein is CSHLQAGGITDTQYF. The CDR3 DNA reads TGCAGCCACCTCCAGGCGGGAGGGATCACAGATACGCAGTATTTT.

This sequence joins TRBV28 and TRBJ2-1, with 13 nucleotides matching TRBD2. Looked up from germline, CDR1 is MDHEN and CDR2 is SYDVKM. This CDR3 region has 14 residues. V dropped 10 bases and J dropped 7; count of bases not matched to a gene: 7. The CDR3 loop is CATLLAGGGNEQFF. CDR3 bases: TGTGCCACCTTACTAGCGGGAGGGGGTAATGAGCAGTTCTTC.

The chain combines TRBV7-3 with TRBJ2-1; TRBD2 aligns across 12 bases. This CDR3 comprises 15 residues. V was pared by 3 bases and J by 5 bases, with 2 bases of the junction left unmatched. From germline, CDR1 is SGHTA and CDR2 FQGTGA. In DNA form, the CDR3 reads TGTGCCAGCAGCTTGGGACTAGCGGGCAACAATGAGCAGTTCTTC. This codes for CASSLGLAGNNEQFF.

There are a few counts of this clone. This rearrangement joins TRBV6-1 to TRBJ2-7, with D possibly being TRBD2 (6 bases). Germline CDR1 and CDR2: MNHNS and SASEGT. Trimming removed 7 bases at V and 0 bases at J, with 10 bases between. CDR3 length: 13 residues. CDR3 residues: CASTLGSSYEQYF. In nucleotides, the CDR3 is TGTGCCAGCACCCTCGGGAGCTCCTACGAGCAGTACTTC.

In regard to this clone: One end of the junction does not line up with germline, which may come from a read error. The chain recombines TRBV19 with TRBJ2-2; D may be TRBD1 (5 bases). CDR3 length: 15 residues. Germline V gives CDR1 LNHDA, CDR2 SQIVND (reference sequence). CDR3 nucleotides: TGTGCCAGTAATCCCTCCAGGGCCAACACCGAGGAGCTGTTTTTT. Encoded protein: CASNPSRANTEELFF.

The V gene is TRBV19, the J gene TRBJ1-2, with 7 bases fitting TRBD1. The CDR3 totals 15 residues. From germline, CDR1 is LNHDA and CDR2 SQIVND (reference sequence). The V segment lost 10 bases and the J segment 3 bases; nucleotides outside the gene matches: 14. In DNA form, the CDR3 reads TGTGCCACCAAAAAGGATCACAGGGGAGACTATGGCTACACCTTC. Amino acid sequence: CATKKDHRGDYGYTF. Combining the CDR3 with reference TRBV19 and TRBJ1-2 gives the whole variable domain DGGITQSPKYLFRKEGQNVTLSCEQNLNHDAMYWYRQDPGQGLRLIYYSQIVNDFQKGDIAEGYSVSREKKESFPLTVTSAQKNPTAFYLCATKKDHRGDYGYTFGSGTRLTVV.

This chain links TRBV29-1 with TRBJ2-7; the D is unclear. The V end was cut by 8 bases, the J end by 5 bases, with 16 bases between. The V gene's germline CDR1 is SQVTM and CDR2 ANQGSEA. CDR3 length: 12 amino acids. CDR3 sequence (DNA): TGCAGCACTGTGTCTAGTCCAAACGAGCAGTACTTC. This translates into CSTVSSPNEQYF.

The rearrangement joins TRBV5-1 to TRBJ1-2; D not resolved. The CDR3 has 13 residues. Germline CDR1 and CDR2: SGHRS and YFSETQ. V was cut by 2 bases and J by 6 bases, with 11 bases left in between. The CDR3 spells CASSFSLEDGYTF. The CDR3 coding sequence is TGCGCCAGCAGCTTTTCCCTCGAGGATGGCTACACCTTC.

This chain joins TRBV6-5 and TRBJ2-5; 9 nucleotides agree with TRBD2. Per germline, CDR1 MNHEY and CDR2 SVGAGI. The CDR3 runs to 14 residues. Unmatched junction bases numbered 6, after V lost 6 bases and J lost 4 bases. The CDR3 DNA reads TGTGCCAGCAGCCCGGGACTAGCTAGAGAGACCCAGTACTTC. Translated: CASSPGLARETQYF.

This clone was seen only once. This chain joins TRBV21-1 and TRBJ1-5; the listed D gene, TRBD1, was not tested against the DNA. TRBV21-1 counts as a pseudogene. The CDR3 is made up of 16 amino acids. Written as DNA, the CDR3 is TGTGCCAGCAGCTCTCCAGGGGCGCCGGACCCATGGCCCCAGCATTTT. Encoded protein: CASSSPGAPDPWPQHF.

The gene calls are TRBV7-9 and TRBJ2-1; the D gene is possibly TRBD1 (7 bases). The CDR3 loop spans 18 amino acids. V shed 1 base and J shed 1 base, with 17 bases lying between them. CDR1 and CDR2 (germline): SEHNR, FQNEAQ (reference sequence). The CDR3 here is CASSLVGGSGQSYNEQFF. DNA of the CDR3: TGTGCCAGCAGCTTAGTAGGGGGCAGCGGGCAATCCTACAATGAGCAGTTCTTC. The full variable domain, rest sourced from reference TRBV7-9 and TRBJ2-1, is DTGVSQNPRHKITKRGQNVTFRCDPISEHNRLYWYRQTLGQGPEFLTYFQNEAQLEKSRLLSDRFSAERPKGSFSTLEIQRTEQGDSAMYLCASSLVGGSGQSYNEQFFGPGTRLTVL.

The rearrangement joins TRBV6-5 to TRBJ2-3, with TRBD2 identical over 10 bases. V lost 5 bases to trimming and J lost 4 bases; unmatched junction nucleotides: 3. The CDR3 extends over 14 amino acids. Per the germline V gene, CDR1 is MNHEY and CDR2 is SVGAGI. CDR3: CASSTGTSADTQYF. For the CDR3, the DNA is TGTGCCAGCAGTACCGGGACTAGCGCAGATACGCAGTATTTT.